Described below is a single TCR beta chain sequence and its context. Its antigen is unknown. The sample belongs to a study of beta chain features in type 1 diabetes. Study overall: Cell yields, gender and age were similar in healthy donors and patients.

General study points: Type 1 diabetes patients had moderately but significantly shorter TCRB CDR3s in all four CD4+ subsets. Unsettled here was the matter of whether HLA type influences TCRB rearrangement.

Germline V lookup: CDR1 SGHNT, CDR2 YYREEE (reference sequence). V was clipped by 0 bases and J by 5 bases, with 12 bases between them. The CDR3 has 15 amino acids. Of the isolated RNA, all was reverse transcribed, and so the sequenced material was expressed TCRB transcripts. Assay: immunoSEQ multiplex PCR; the TCRdb copy retains only in-frame clones and omits some. The sample lists more than 95,000 clones; 17% were seen once. This receptor was identified in a man aged 18 to 35 with type 1 diabetes. The specimen was central memory CD4+ T cells from blood. The chain uses TRBV5-4 and TRBJ2-4, with D perhaps matching TRBD1 (5 bases). The CDR3 nucleotides are TGTGCCAGCAGCTTGGCCACAGGACAAGAAAACATTCAGTACTTC. Its translation: CASSLATGQENIQYF.